These T cell receptor beta chains were read from a single sample in a study of blood T cells in healthy people across ages. Each CDR3 protein gets one entry after TCRdb re-called the 5' RACE reads with MiXCR. The sample shows 710,000 or so distinct CDR3 sequences, 22% of them seen only once. The specimen was blood. Every receptor here comes from a man in his 70s in good health. Each CDR3 is given without its conserved first and last residue.

V gene	J gene	CDR3 protein
TRBV20-1	TRBJ2-5	SANRPGQGGFGKTQY
TRBV6-5	TRBJ1-5	ASSYSVAQPQH
TRBV4-1	TRBJ1-4	ASSWDRDNEKLF
TRBV30	TRBJ1-3	AWSSTRTASGNTIY
TRBV5-1	TRBJ2-1	ASSKLAGGQYNEQF
TRBV7-9	TRBJ2-3	ASSRTVSTDTQY
TRBV7-8	TRBJ2-3	ASSLTSGITDTQY
TRBV5-1	TRBJ1-6	ASSLGSAGPLYNSPLH
TRBV6-2/TRBV6-3	TRBJ2-1	ASRVGIYNEQF
TRBV20-1	TRBJ2-3	SGFSSGGTDTQY
TRBV9	TRBJ2-2	ASFRDRGGGELF
TRBV5-1	TRBJ2-3	ASSLAPTDTDTQY